Following are 23 T cell receptor beta chains from one sample sequenced in a study of blood T cell repertoires in COVID-19. Sequenced by immunoSEQ multiplex PCR; TCRdb stores in-frame clones only, minus some. This table holds 70,000 to 80,000 clones, around 93% found once. Sequenced material: peripheral blood. These receptors all come from a woman aged 55-69 years with active COVID-19.

The count of this clone is one. The chain combines TRBV19 with TRBJ2-4; 7 positions match TRBD1. CDR3 length equals 18 residues. Germline V gene sequence: CDR1 LNHDA, CDR2 SQIVND (reference sequence). J lost 1 base, V lost 0 bases, and 9 bases had no gene match. CDR3 nucleotide sequence: TGTGCCAGTAGTATAGATCCCGGCAGGGGGTTTGCCAAAAACATTCAGTACTTC. Protein sequence: CASSIDPGRGFAKNIQYF.

The gene calls are TRBV3-1 (or the pseudogene TRBV3-2) and TRBJ1-4, with TRBD1 matching over 11 bases. In germline, CDR1 is LGHDT, CDR2 YNNKEL (reference sequence). The junction had 8 bases not matched to a gene; V was cut back by 3 bases and J by 8 bases. The CDR3 is made up of 16 amino acids. In nucleotides, the CDR3 is TGTGCCAGCAGCCAGGCCCCCGGGACAGGGGGGGAAAAACTGTTTTTT. Translated, it gives CASSQAPGTGGEKLFF.

The V and J genes are TRBV28 and TRBJ1-5; the match to TRBD1 covers 7 bases. Germline values: CDR1 MDHEN, CDR2 SYDVKM. V lost 6 bases to trimming and J lost 2 bases; unmatched junction nucleotides: 7. The CDR3 contains 15 residues. This CDR3 reads CASRKTGLGNQPQHF. The CDR3 nucleotides read TGTGCCAGCAGAAAGACAGGGCTGGGCAATCAGCCCCAGCATTTT.

V usage is TRBV29-1 and J usage is TRBJ2-3, with 8 positions matching TRBD1. Germline loops: CDR1 SQVTM, CDR2 ANQGSEA. The length of the CDR3 is 12 residues. V lost 4 bases, J lost 5 bases, and 2 bases stayed unmatched. CDR3 DNA: TGCAGCGTTGGTGACAGGGGAGATACGCAGTATTTT. This encodes CSVGDRGDTQYF.

The chain combines TRBV5-1 with TRBJ1-2, with TRBD1 as a possible D gene (6 bases). The CDR3 covers 17 residues. The V gene's germline CDR1 is SGHRS and CDR2 YFSETQ. Trimming removed 0 bases from V and 4 bases from J, with 19 bases in between. The CDR3 here is CASSLDRERLRVYGYTF. The CDR3 DNA is TGCGCCAGCAGCTTGGACAGGGAACGCCTTCGGGTCTATGGCTACACCTTC.

This clone occurred once. The rearrangement uses TRBV3-1 (or the pseudogene TRBV3-2) and TRBJ2-1; 11 bases fit TRBD2. The germline gives CDR1 LGHDT, CDR2 YNNKEL (reference sequence). This CDR3 spans 14 amino acids. V shed 8 bases and J 9 bases; nucleotides not matched to a gene: 9. CDR3 sequence reads: CASGTSGSITEQFF. For the CDR3, the DNA is TGTGCCAGCGGAACTAGCGGGAGTATCACTGAGCAGTTCTTC.

V is TRBV3-1 (or the pseudogene TRBV3-2) and J is TRBJ2-4; tentatively, D is TRBD2 (5 bases). V shed 5 bases and J shed 4 bases, with 15 bases lying between them. This CDR3 is built from 15 residues. Germline CDR1 reads LGHDT; CDR2 reads YNNKEL (reference sequence). The CDR3, as DNA: TGTGCCAGCAGCAGCGGCTTGCAAAGAAAAAACATTCAGTACTTC. This gives the protein CASSSGLQRKNIQYF.

The chain recombines TRBV28 with TRBJ1-6, with 11 positions matching TRBD1. Trimming cost V 5 bases and J 9 bases; bases outside gene matches: 6. From germline, CDR1 is MDHEN and CDR2 SYDVKM. The CDR3 has 15 residues. CDR3 residues: CASSPGQGATSPLHF. The CDR3, as DNA: TGTGCCAGCAGTCCAGGACAGGGGGCTACTTCACCCCTCCACTTT.

The J gene is TRBJ2-5, the V gene TRBV6-2 or TRBV6-3; no clear D. The V end lost 0 bases, the J end lost 0 bases, and 8 bases lay between the germline ends. CDR3 length equals 15 residues. The germline V gene encodes CDR1 MNHEY and CDR2 SVGEGT. CDR3 nucleotide sequence: TGTGCCAGCAGTTACTCAGGCGGTTACCAAGAGACCCAGTACTTC. As protein: CASSYSGGYQETQYF.

This rearrangement joins TRBV6-5 to TRBJ2-1; the D gene is possibly TRBD1 (5 bases). Germline-derived CDR1 and CDR2 are MNHEY and SVGAGI. The CDR3 loop spans 16 amino acids. V shed 2 bases and J shed 4 bases, with 15 bases lying between them. This CDR3 is CASSYVWGARYNEQFF. The CDR3, as DNA: TGTGCCAGCAGTTACGTATGGGGCGCACGGTACAATGAGCAGTTCTTC.

The CDR3: CASSSPGTGTYEQYF. The CDR3 bases are TGTGCCAGCAGCTCCCCCGGGACAGGGACCTACGAGCAGTACTTC. The gene calls are TRBV7-8 and TRBJ2-7; 9 bases agree with TRBD1. The V gene end was trimmed by 4 bases and the J gene end by 2 bases; junction bases not matched to a gene: 6. Germline V gene sequence: CDR1 SGHVS, CDR2 FQNEAQ. The CDR3 is made up of 15 amino acids.

The rearrangement joins TRBV11-2 to TRBJ2-5; 9 bases are a match to TRBD1. The germline V gene has CDR1 SGHAT and CDR2 FQNNGV. The CDR3 covers 18 residues. V lost 2 bases and J lost 5; bases outside the gene matches: 15. Here the CDR3 DNA reads TGTGCCAGCAGCTTACCCCCGGGGACAGGGCGGAGTTGGGAGACCCAGTACTTC. Protein: CASSLPPGTGRSWETQYF.

The V gene is TRBV12-3 or TRBV12-4, the J gene TRBJ2-7; maybe TRBD1 (6 bases). Trimming removed 3 bases from V and 5 bases from J, with 11 bases in between. The CDR3 has 13 residues. The CDR3 is CASSLQGTNEQYF. CDR3 nucleotide sequence: TGTGCCAGCAGTTTGCAGGGGACAAACGAGCAGTACTTC.

The chain combines TRBV16 with TRBJ2-6, with a weak D call TRBD2 (6 bases). The CDR3 is 18 residues long. Germline V gene sequence: CDR1 KGHSY, CDR2 FQNENV. V shed 4 bases and J shed 3 bases, with 19 bases lying between them. CDR3 nucleotides: TGTGCCAGCAGCCTTGGGGGTCCTGGAGGGTTTGGGGCCAACGTCCTGACTTTC. Translation gives CASSLGGPGGFGANVLTF.

This chain's CDR3 is CASSPWALQETQYF. CDR3 DNA: TGTGCCAGCAGCCCTTGGGCCCTCCAAGAGACCCAGTACTTC. The J gene is TRBJ2-5, the V gene TRBV11-2; no clear D. Trimming took 5 bases from V and 1 from J, leaving 11 bases between them. CDR3 length: 14 amino acids. In germline, CDR1 is SGHAT, CDR2 FQNNGV.

The chain carries TRBV28 and TRBJ1-6; no clear D gene. Trimming took 8 bases from V and 0 from J, leaving 11 bases between them. The CDR3 loop spans 15 amino acids. CDR1 is MDHEN and CDR2 is SYDVKM in the germline V gene. In nucleotides, the CDR3 is TGTGCCAGCGGTGCTATTAGCTCCTATAATTCACCCCTCCACTTT. Translating it yields CASGAISSYNSPLHF.

Details on this clone: At one end, the junction sequence differs from germline, possibly due to a read error. The chain joins TRBV7-7 to TRBJ2-3, with D tentatively TRBD1 (6 bases). The CDR3 is 15 amino acids. Germline V gives CDR1 SSHAT, CDR2 FNYEAQ (reference sequence). The CDR3 sequence: CASSLTGRFPDTQYF. The CDR3 region has the DNA TGTGCTAGCAGCTTAACAGGGCGTTTTCCAGATACGCAGTATTTT. The variable domain in full, with the rest retrieved from reference TRBV7-7 and TRBJ2-3, is GAGVSQSPRYKVTKRGQDVTLRCDPISSHATLYWYQQALGQGPEFLTYFNYEAQPDKSGLPSDRFSAERPEGSISTLTIQRTEQRDSAMYRCASSLTGRFPDTQYFGPGTRLTVL.

The gene calls are TRBV7-9 and TRBJ2-1; no reliable D call. This CDR3 contains 15 residues. Germline V gene data show CDR1 as SEHNR and CDR2 as FQNEAQ (reference sequence). V was clipped by 2 bases and J by 0 bases, with 8 bases between them. The CDR3 DNA is TGTGCCAGCAGCTTATCCCCCAGCTCCTACAATGAGCAGTTCTTC. The encoded protein is CASSLSPSSYNEQFF.

This clone was seen more than once but under ten times. This chain links TRBV2 with TRBJ2-3; 7 nucleotides match TRBD1. V shed 5 bases and J 6 bases; nucleotides not matched to a gene: 5. The CDR3 loop spans 13 amino acids. Germline lookup yields CDR1 SNHLY and CDR2 FYNNEI. As DNA, the CDR3 is TGTGCCAGCAGTTCCGACAGGGTCGATACGCAGTATTTT. Residues: CASSSDRVDTQYF.

V is TRBV2 and J is TRBJ2-7; possibly TRBD2 for D (5 bases). The CDR3 loop spans 12 amino acids. Germline V gene data show CDR1 as SNHLY and CDR2 as FYNNEI. Trimming took 8 bases from V and 7 from J, leaving 15 bases between them. For the CDR3, the DNA is TGTGCCAGCGGCCTCACGGGGAATGAGCAGTACTTC. Its protein product is CASGLTGNEQYF. Filled out from reference TRBV2 and TRBJ2-7, the complete variable domain reads EPEVTQTPSHQVTQMGQEVILRCVPISNHLYFYWYRQILGQKVEFLVSFYNNEISEKSEIFDDQFSVERPDGSNFTLKIRSTKLEDSAMYFCASGLTGNEQYFGPGTRLTVT.

This rearrangement joins TRBV7-9 to TRBJ1-4; D remains ambiguous. The germline V gene has CDR1 SEHNR and CDR2 FQNEAQ (reference sequence). This CDR3 spans 14 amino acids. Between the trimmed V and J ends, which lost 1 base and 2 bases, there was a span of 5 bases. CDR3 loop: CASSLEQTNEKLFF. CDR3 coding DNA: TGTGCCAGCAGCTTAGAACAGACTAATGAAAAACTGTTTTTT.

This rearrangement joins TRBV5-1 to TRBJ1-1; TRBD1 matches at 7 bases. J gave up 1 base and V 4 bases, and 13 bases lay outside the gene matches. The CDR3 covers 17 residues. CDR1 and CDR2 from the germline V gene are SGHRS and YFSETQ. The chain's CDR3 is CASSPLPGGTANTEAFF. The CDR3 DNA follows: TGCGCCAGCAGCCCCCTTCCCGGTGGGACAGCGAACACTGAAGCTTTCTTT.

This clone was counted only a few times. This chain joins TRBV6-5 and TRBJ1-2; possible D gene TRBD1, 6 bases. Trimming cost V 5 bases and J 3 bases, with 10 bases left between them. Germline V gene sequence: CDR1 MNHEY, CDR2 SVGAGI. CDR3 length: 13 amino acids. CDR3 protein: CASSTGGDYGYTF. In DNA form, the CDR3 reads TGTGCCAGCAGTACGGGGGGCGACTATGGCTACACCTTC.